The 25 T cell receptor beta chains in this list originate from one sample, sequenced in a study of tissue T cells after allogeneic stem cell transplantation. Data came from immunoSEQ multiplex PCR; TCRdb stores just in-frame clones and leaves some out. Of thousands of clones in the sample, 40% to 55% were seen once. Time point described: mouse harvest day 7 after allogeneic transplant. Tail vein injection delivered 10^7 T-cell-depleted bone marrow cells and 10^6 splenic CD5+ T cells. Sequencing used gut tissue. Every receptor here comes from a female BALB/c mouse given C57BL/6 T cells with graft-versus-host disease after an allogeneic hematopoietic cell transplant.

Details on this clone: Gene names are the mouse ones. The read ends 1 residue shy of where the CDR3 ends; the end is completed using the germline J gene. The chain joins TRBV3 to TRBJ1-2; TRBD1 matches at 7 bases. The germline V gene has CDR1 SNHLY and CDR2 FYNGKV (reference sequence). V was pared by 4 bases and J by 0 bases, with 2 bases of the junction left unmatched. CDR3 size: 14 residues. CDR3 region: CASSSGTANSDYTF. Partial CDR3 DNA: TGTGCCAGCAGCTCTGGGACAGCAAACTCCGACTACACC.

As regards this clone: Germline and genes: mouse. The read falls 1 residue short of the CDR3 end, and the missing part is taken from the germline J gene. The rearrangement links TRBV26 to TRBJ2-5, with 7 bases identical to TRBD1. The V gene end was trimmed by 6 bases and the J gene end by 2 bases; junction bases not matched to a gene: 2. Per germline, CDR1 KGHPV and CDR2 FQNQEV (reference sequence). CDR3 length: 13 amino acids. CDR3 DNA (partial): TGTGCCAGCAGGGGGGACAGCCAAGACACCCAGTAC. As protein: CASRGDSQDTQY. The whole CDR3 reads CASRGDSQDTQYF. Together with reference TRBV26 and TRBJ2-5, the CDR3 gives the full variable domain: NSKVIQTPRYLVKGQGQKAKMRCIPEKGHPVVFWYQQNKNNEFKFLINFQNQEVLQQIDMTEKRFSAECPSNSPCSLEIQSSEAGDSALYLCASRGDSQDTQYFGPGTRLLVL.

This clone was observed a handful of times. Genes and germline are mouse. The sequenced CDR3 bases are TGTGCCAGCAGTCGTGGGGGAGACACAGAAGTCTTC. Translating it yields CASSRGGDTEVF. The whole CDR3 protein is CASSRGGDTEVFF. V and J are TRBV26 and TRBJ1-1, with D possibly being TRBD1 (5 bases). The CDR3 is cut off 1 residue early in the read; its end comes from the germline J gene. V was pared by 4 bases and J by 3 bases, with 9 bases between. The length of the CDR3 is 13 residues. From germline, CDR1 is KGHPV and CDR2 FQNQEV (reference sequence).

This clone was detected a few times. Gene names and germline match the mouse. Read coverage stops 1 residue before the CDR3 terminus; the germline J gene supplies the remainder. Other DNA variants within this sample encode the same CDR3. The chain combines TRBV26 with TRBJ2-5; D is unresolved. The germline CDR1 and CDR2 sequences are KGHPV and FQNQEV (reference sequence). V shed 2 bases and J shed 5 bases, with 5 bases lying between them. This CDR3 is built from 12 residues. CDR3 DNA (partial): TGTGCCAGCAGTCTGCGGGGAGACACCCAGTAC. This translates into CASSLRGDTQY. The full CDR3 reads CASSLRGDTQYF.

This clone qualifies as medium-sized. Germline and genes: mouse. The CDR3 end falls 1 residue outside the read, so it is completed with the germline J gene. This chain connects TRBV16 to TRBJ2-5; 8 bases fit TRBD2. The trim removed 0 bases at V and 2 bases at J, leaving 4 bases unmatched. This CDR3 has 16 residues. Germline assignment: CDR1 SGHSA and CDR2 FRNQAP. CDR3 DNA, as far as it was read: TGTGCAAGCAGCTTAGATCGGGGGGGCGGCCAAGACACCCAGTAC. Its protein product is CASSLDRGGGQDTQY. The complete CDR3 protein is CASSLDRGGGQDTQYF.

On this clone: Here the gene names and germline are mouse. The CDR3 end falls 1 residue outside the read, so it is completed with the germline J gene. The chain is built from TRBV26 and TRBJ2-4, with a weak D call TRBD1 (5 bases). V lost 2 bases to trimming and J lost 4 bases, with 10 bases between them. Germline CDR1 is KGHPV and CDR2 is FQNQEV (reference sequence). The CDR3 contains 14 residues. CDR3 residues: CASSLIGRENTLYF. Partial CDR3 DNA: TGTGCCAGCAGTCTGATTGGCAGGGAAAACACCTTGTAC.

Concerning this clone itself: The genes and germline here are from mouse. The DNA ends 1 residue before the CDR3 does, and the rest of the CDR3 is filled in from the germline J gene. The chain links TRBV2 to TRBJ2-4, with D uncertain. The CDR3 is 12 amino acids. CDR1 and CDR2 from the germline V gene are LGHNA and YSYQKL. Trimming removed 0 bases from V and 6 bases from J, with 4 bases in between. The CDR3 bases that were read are TGTGCCAGCAGCCAAGATGGGAACACCTTGTAC. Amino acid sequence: CASSQDGNTLY. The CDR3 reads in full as CASSQDGNTLYF.

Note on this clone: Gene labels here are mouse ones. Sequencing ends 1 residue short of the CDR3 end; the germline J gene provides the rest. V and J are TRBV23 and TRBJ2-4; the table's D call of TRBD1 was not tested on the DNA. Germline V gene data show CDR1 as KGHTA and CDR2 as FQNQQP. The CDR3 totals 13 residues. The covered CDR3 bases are TGCTCCAGCAGTGGGACAGGAAAAAACACCTTGTAC. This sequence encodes CSSSGTGKNTLY. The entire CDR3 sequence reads CSSSGTGKNTLYF.

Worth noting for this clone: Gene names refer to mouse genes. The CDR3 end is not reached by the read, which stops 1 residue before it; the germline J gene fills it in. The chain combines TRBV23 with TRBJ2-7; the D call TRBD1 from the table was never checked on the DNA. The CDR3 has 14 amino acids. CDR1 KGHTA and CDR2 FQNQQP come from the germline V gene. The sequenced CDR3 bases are TGCTCCAGCAGTCAAGGGACAGGGTCTGGAGAACAGTAC. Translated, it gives CSSSQGTGSGEQY. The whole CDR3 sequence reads CSSSQGTGSGEQYF.

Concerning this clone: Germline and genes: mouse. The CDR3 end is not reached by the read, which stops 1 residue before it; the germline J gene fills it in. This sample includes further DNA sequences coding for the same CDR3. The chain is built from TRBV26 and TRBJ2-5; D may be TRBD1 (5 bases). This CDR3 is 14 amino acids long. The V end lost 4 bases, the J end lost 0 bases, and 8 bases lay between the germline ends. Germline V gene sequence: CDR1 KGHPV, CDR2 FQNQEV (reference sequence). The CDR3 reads CASSRTINQDTQYF. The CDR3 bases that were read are TGTGCCAGCAGTCGGACAATTAACCAAGACACCCAGTAC.

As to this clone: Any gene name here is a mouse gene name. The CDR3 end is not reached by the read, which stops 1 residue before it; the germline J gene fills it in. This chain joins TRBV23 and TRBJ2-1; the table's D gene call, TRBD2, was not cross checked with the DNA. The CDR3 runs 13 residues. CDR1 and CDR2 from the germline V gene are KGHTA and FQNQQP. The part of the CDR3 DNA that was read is TGCTCCAGCAGCCGGGACTTCTATGCTGAGCAGTTC. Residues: CSSSRDFYAEQF. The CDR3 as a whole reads CSSSRDFYAEQFF.

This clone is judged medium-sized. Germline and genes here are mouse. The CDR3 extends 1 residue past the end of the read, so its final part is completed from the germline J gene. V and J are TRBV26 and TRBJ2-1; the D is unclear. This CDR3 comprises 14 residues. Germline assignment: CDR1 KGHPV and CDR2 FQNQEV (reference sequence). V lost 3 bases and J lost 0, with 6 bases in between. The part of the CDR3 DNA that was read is TGTGCCAGCAGTCTTCAGAATAACTATGCTGAGCAGTTC. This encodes CASSLQNNYAEQF. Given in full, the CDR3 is CASSLQNNYAEQFF. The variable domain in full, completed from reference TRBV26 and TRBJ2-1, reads NSKVIQTPRYLVKGQGQKAKMRCIPEKGHPVVFWYQQNKNNEFKFLINFQNQEVLQQIDMTEKRFSAECPSNSPCSLEIQSSEAGDSALYLCASSLQNNYAEQFFGPGTRLTVL.

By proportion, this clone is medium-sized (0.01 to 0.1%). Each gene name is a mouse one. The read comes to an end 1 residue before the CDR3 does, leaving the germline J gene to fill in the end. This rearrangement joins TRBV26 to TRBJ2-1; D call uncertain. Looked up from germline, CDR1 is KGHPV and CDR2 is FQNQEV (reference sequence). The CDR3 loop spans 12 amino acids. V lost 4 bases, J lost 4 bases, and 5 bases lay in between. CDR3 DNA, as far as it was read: TGTGCCAGCAGTCGGGAGTATGCTGAGCAGTTC. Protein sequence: CASSREYAEQF. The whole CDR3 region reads CASSREYAEQFF. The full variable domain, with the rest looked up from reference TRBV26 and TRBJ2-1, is NSKVIQTPRYLVKGQGQKAKMRCIPEKGHPVVFWYQQNKNNEFKFLINFQNQEVLQQIDMTEKRFSAECPSNSPCSLEIQSSEAGDSALYLCASSREYAEQFFGPGTRLTVL.

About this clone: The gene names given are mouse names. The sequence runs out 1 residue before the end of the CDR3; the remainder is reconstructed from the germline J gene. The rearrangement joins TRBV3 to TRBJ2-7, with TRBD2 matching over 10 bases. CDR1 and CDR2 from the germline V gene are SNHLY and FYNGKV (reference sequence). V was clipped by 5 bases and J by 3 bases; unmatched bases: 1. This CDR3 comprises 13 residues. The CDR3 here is CASSRDWGYEQYF. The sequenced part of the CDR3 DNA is TGTGCCAGCAGCCGGGACTGGGGCTATGAACAGTAC.

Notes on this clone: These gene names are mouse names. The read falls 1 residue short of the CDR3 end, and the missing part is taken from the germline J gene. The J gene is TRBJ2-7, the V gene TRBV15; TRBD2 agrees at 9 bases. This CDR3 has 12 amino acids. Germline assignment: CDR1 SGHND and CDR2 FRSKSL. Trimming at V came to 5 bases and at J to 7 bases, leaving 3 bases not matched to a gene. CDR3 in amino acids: CASSQLGGEQYF. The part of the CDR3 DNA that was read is TGTGCCAGCAGTCAACTGGGGGGCGAACAGTAC. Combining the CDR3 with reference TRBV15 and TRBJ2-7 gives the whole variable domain DAGVTQTPRHEVAEKGQTIILKCEPVSGHNDLFWYRQTKIQGLELLSYFRSKSLMEDGGAFKDRFKAEMLNSSFSTLKIQPTEPKDSAVYLCASSQLGGEQYFGPGTRLTVL.

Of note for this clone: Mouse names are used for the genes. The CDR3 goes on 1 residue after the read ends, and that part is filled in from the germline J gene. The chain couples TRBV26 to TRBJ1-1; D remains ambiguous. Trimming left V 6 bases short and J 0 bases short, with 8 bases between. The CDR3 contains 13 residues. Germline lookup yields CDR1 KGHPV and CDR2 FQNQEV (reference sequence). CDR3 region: CASRDIANTEVFF. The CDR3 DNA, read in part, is TGTGCCAGCAGAGACATTGCAAACACAGAAGTCTTC.

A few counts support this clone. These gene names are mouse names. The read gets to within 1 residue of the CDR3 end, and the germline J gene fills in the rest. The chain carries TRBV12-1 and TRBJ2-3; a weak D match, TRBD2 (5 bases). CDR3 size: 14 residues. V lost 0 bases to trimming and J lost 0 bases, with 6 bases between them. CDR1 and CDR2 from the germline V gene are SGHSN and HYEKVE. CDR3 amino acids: CASSLWGSAETLYF. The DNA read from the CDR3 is TGTGCCAGCTCTCTCTGGGGAAGTGCAGAAACGCTGTAT.

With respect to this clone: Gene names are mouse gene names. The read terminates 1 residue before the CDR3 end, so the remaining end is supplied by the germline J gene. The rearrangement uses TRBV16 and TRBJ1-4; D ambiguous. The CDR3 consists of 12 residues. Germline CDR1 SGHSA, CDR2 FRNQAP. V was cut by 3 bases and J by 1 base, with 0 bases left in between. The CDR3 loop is CASSFSNERLFF. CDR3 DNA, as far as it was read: TGTGCAAGCAGCTTTTCCAACGAAAGATTATTT.

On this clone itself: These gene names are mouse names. Incomplete CDR3 DNA: TGTGCCAGCAGCTTAGAGGTCCCTGGAAATACGCTCTAT. This sequence encodes CASSLEVPGNTLY. The whole CDR3 sequence is CASSLEVPGNTLYF. The rearrangement joins TRBV3 to TRBJ1-3; no firm D call. The read halts 1 residue ahead of the CDR3 end, with the missing end drawn from the germline J gene. With 1 base removed from V and 2 bases from J, the gap between germline ends came to 6 bases. The CDR3 loop spans 14 amino acids. The germline V gene has CDR1 SNHLY and CDR2 FYNGKV (reference sequence).

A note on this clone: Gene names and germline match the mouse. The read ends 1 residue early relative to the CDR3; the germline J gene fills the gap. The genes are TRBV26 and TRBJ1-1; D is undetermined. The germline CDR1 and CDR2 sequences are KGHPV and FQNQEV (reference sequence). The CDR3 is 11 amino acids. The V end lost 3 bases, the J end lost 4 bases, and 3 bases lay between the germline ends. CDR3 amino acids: CASSLRTEVFF. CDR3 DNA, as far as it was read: TGTGCCAGCAGTCTTCGCACAGAAGTCTTC.

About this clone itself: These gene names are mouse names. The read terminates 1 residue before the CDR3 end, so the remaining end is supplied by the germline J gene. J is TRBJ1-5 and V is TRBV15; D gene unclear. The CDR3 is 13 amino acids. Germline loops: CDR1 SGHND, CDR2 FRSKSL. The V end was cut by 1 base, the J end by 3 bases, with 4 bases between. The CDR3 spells CASSLGGNQAPLF. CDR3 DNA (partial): TGTGCCAGCAGTTTAGGGGGCAACCAGGCTCCGCTT.

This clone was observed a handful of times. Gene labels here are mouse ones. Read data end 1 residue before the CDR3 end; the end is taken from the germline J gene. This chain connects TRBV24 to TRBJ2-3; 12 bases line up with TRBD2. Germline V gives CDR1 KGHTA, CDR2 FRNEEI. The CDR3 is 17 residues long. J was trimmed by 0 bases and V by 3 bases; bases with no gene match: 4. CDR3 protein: CASSLGTGGTSAETLYF. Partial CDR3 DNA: TGTGCCAGCAGTCTTGGGACTGGGGGGACTAGTGCAGAAACGCTGTAT.

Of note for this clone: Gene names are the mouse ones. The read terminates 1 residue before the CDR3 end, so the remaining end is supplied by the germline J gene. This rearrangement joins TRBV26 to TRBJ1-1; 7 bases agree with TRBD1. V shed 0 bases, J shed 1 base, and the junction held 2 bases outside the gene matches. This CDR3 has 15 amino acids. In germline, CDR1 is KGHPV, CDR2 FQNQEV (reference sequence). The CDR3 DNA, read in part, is TGTGCCAGCAGTCTGTCGCCAGGGGGAAACACAGAAGTCTTC. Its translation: CASSLSPGGNTEVF. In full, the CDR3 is CASSLSPGGNTEVFF.

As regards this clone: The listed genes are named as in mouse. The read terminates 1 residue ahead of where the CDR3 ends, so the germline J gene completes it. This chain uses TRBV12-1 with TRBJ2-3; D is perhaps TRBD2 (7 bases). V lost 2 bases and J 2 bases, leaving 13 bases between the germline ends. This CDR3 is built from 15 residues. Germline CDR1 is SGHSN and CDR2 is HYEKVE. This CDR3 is CASSRGALNAETLYF. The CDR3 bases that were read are TGTGCCAGCTCTCGGGGGGCGCTGAATGCAGAAACGCTGTAT.

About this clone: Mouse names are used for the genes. The part of the CDR3 DNA that was read is TGTGCCAGCGGTGAGACAGATTCTGGAAATACGCTCTAT. Its translation: CASGETDSGNTLY. The CDR3 in its entirety is CASGETDSGNTLYF. The chain uses TRBV13-2 and TRBJ1-3, with D possibly matching TRBD1 (5 bases). The read finishes 1 residue shy of the CDR3 end, and the germline J gene is used to complete it. V lost 2 bases to trimming and J lost 0 bases, with 6 bases between them. CDR3 length: 14 residues. Germline CDR1 is NNHNN and CDR2 is SYGAGS (reference sequence).